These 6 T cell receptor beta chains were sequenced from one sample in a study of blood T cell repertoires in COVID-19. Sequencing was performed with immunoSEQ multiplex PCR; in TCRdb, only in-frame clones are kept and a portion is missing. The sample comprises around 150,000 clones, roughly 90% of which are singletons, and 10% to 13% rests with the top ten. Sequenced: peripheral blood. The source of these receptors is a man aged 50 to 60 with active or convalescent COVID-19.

The DNA for the CDR3 is TGTGCCAGCAGCCAAGGTAGGGGGGGACCCTACAATGAGCAGTTCTTC. Encoded protein: CASSQGRGGPYNEQFF. The chain couples TRBV14 to TRBJ2-1; possible D gene TRBD2, 7 bases. Germline V gene data show CDR1 as SGHDN and CDR2 as FVKESK. V lost 1 base to trimming and J lost 2 bases, with 12 bases between them. The CDR3 sequence is 16 residues long. Full variable domain (outside the CDR3, taken from reference TRBV14 and TRBJ2-1): EAGVTQFPSHSVIEKGQTVTLRCDPISGHDNLYWYRRVMGKEIKFLLHFVKESKQDESGMPNNRFLAERTGGTYSTLKVQPAELEDSGVYFCASSQGRGGPYNEQFFGPGTRLTVL.

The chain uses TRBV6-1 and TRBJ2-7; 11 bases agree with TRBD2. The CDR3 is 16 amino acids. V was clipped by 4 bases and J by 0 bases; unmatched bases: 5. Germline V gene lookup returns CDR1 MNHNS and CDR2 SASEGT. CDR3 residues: CASSGGTSGSSYEQYF. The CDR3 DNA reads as TGTGCCAGCAGTGGGGGGACTAGCGGAAGCTCCTACGAGCAGTACTTC.

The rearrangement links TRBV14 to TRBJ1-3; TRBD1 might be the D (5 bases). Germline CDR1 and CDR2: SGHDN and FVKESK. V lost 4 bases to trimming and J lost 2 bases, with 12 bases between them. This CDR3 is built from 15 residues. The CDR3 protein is CASSPLDIPGNTIYF. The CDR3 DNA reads TGTGCCAGCAGCCCTTTGGACATACCTGGAAACACCATATATTTT.

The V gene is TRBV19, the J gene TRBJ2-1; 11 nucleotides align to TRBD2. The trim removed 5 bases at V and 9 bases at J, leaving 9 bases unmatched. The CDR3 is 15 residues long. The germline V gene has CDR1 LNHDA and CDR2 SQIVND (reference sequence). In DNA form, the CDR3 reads TGTGCCAGTAGTTTCGGGACTAGCGGCGTTAGTGAGCAGTTCTTC. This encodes CASSFGTSGVSEQFF.

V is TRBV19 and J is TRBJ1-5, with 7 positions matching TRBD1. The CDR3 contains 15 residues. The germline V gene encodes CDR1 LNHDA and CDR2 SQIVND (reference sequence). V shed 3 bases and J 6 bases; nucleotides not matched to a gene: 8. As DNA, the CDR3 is TGTGCCAGTAGTATCCGGACAGGAGCAAGTCAGCCCCAGCATTTT. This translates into CASSIRTGASQPQHF.

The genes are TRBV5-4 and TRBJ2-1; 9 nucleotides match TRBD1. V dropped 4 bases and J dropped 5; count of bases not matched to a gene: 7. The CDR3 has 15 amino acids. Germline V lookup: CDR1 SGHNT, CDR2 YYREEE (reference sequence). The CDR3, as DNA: TGTGCCAGCAGCCCCCGGGACAGGGTCGACAATGAGCAGTTCTTC. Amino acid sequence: CASSPRDRVDNEQFF.